This TCR beta chain originates from a study of blood T cell repertoires in COVID-19. Turning to the study itself: There were acute and convalescent COVID-19 samples, and they came from the United States, Italy and Spain. PBMCs, B-cell-depleted T cells, or T cells provided the cDNA or gDNA that made up the material.

The length of the CDR3 is 16 residues. From germline, CDR1 is SNHLY and CDR2 FYNNEI. Trimming cost V 10 bases and J 2 bases, with 21 bases left between them. Original analysis: It was from reference gene primer amplification that nucleated cell counts were estimated. Assay: immunoSEQ multiplex PCR; the TCRdb copy retains only in-frame clones and omits some. V and J calls and clone size follow that table, whereas D and trimming were derived from the DNA. In the table there are about 270,000 clones, roughly nine tenths of which are singletons. This clonotype was obtained from a man aged 35-49 years with active or convalescent COVID-19. Material for sequencing was peripheral blood. The V and J genes are TRBV2 and TRBJ2-1; possibly TRBD1 for D (5 bases). CDR3 nucleotide sequence: TGTGCCAAGCAGAGGTTTGCGACACAGGCCTACAATGAGCAGTTCTTC. It codes for CAKQRFATQAYNEQFF.